This T cell receptor beta chain was identified in a study of blood T cell repertoires in COVID-19. Study in general: Some COVID-19 samples were acute and others convalescent; all came from the United States, Italy and Spain. T cells, B-cell-depleted T cells, or PBMCs provided the cDNA or gDNA that served as material.

Only a few counts were recorded for this clone. The CDR3 contains 15 residues. Germline V gives CDR1 LNHDA, CDR2 SQIVND (reference sequence). J gave up 5 bases and V 5 bases, and 10 bases lay outside the gene matches. Study processing details: It was from reference gene primer amplification that nucleated cell counts were estimated. Some clones are missing from TCRdb's copy, which holds only in-frame ones; the method was immunoSEQ multiplex PCR. The V and J calls and clone size come from that table; D and trimming were worked out from the DNA. The repertoire holds under 70,000 clones, around 85% seen once, with roughly 20% in the top ten.

Specimen: peripheral blood. This receptor was taken from a man aged 55 to 70 with acute or convalescent COVID-19. The chain uses TRBV19 and TRBJ2-5; 8 bases line up with TRBD1. DNA for the CDR3: TGTGCCAGTAGTCCCCGGACAGGGAGACGGGAGACCCAGTACTTC. Translated: CASSPRTGRRETQYF.